The 19 T cell receptor beta chains reported below all come from one sample, sequenced in a study of CD8+ T cells in alopecia areata. cDNA serving as the sequencing template came from extracted, reverse transcribed RNA. Data came from immunoSEQ multiplex PCR; TCRdb stores just in-frame clones and leaves some out. The data contain hundreds of thousands of clones, approximately 61% of them singletons. Sequencing used CD4+ T cells sorted from blood, obtained at week 0. These receptors were collected from a human donor with alopecia areata.

V usage is TRBV21-1 and J usage is TRBJ1-1; the D segment call TRBD1 is taken from the table without a DNA check. TRBV21-1 is labeled a pseudogene. This CDR3 is built from 16 residues. The chain's CDR3 is CASSKDRGLLNTEAFF. CDR3 nucleotides: TGTGCCAGCAGCAAGGACAGGGGGCTTTTGAACACTGAAGCTTTCTTT.

The J gene is TRBJ1-4, the V gene TRBV27; 8 positions match TRBD1. This CDR3 spans 15 amino acids. V dropped 5 bases and J dropped 8; count of bases not matched to a gene: 10. Germline assignment: CDR1 MNHEY and CDR2 SMNVEV (reference sequence). The CDR3 region has the DNA TGTGCCAGCAGTCCTCGGACAGGGTTGGGGGAAAAACTGTTTTTT. Translated, it gives CASSPRTGLGEKLFF.

The chain employs TRBV25-1 and TRBJ2-1; D is tentatively TRBD1 or TRBD2 (5 bases each). V was pared by 2 bases and J by 5 bases, with 13 bases between. In germline, CDR1 is MGHDK, CDR2 SYGVNS. The CDR3 extends over 15 amino acids. DNA for the CDR3: TGTGCCAGCAGTGAAATTAGGGACGGAAACAATGAGCAGTTCTTC. Translating gives CASSEIRDGNNEQFF.

The CDR3 DNA follows: TGTGCCAGCAGACCTTGGACTAGCGGCTACGAGCAGTACTTC. Translating it yields CASRPWTSGYEQYF. The chain combines TRBV6-5 with TRBJ2-7, with 10 bases matching TRBD2. V dropped 6 bases and J dropped 3; count of bases not matched to a gene: 5. Per the germline V gene, CDR1 is MNHEY and CDR2 is SVGAGI. CDR3 size: 14 residues.

This chain connects TRBV4-1 to TRBJ1-2; D is perhaps TRBD1 (5 bases). Germline CDR1 and CDR2: MGHRA and YSYEKL. Trimming stripped 0 bases from V and 0 bases from J, with 17 bases between. The CDR3 covers 18 residues. Here the CDR3 reads CASSQDFARTSSNYGYTF. For the CDR3, the DNA is TGCGCCAGCAGCCAAGATTTTGCCAGGACATCTTCTAACTATGGCTACACCTTC.

The chain joins TRBV5-1 to TRBJ2-7; maybe TRBD2 (5 bases). The CDR3 sequence is 14 residues long. Germline CDR1 and CDR2: SGHRS and YFSETQ. The V end was cut by 0 bases, the J end by 9 bases, with 16 bases between. CDR3 loop: CASSLVSTEEAQYF. The CDR3 DNA follows: TGCGCCAGCAGCTTGGTCTCTACAGAGGAGGCGCAGTACTTC. The whole variable domain, filled in from reference TRBV5-1 and TRBJ2-7, reads KAGVTQTPRYLIKTRGQQVTLSCSPISGHRSVSWYQQTPGQGLQFLFEYFSETQRNKGNFPGRFSGRQFSNSRSEMNVSTLELGDSALYLCASSLVSTEEAQYFGPGTRLTVT.

This clone occurred a few times. This chain links TRBV7-7 with TRBJ2-7, with D maybe TRBD1 (5 bases). V was clipped by 5 bases and J by 1 base, with 15 bases between them. CDR1 and CDR2 from the germline V gene are SSHAT and FNYEAQ (reference sequence). This CDR3 has 15 amino acids. CDR3 bases: TGTGCCAGCAGCCATCGGCCTGGGGCTTCCTACGAGCAGTACTTC. Residues: CASSHRPGASYEQYF. The whole variable domain, filled in from reference TRBV7-7 and TRBJ2-7, reads GAGVSQSPRYKVTKRGQDVTLRCDPISSHATLYWYQQALGQGPEFLTYFNYEAQPDKSGLPSDRFSAERPEGSISTLTIQRTEQRDSAMYRCASSHRPGASYEQYFGPGTRLTVT.

The chain links TRBV11-1 to TRBJ1-1; D not resolved. Deletions cut 5 bases from V and 4 bases from J, with 11 bases between. The CDR3 length is 13 residues. CDR1 and CDR2 from the germline V gene are SGHAT and FQDESV (reference sequence). DNA for the CDR3: TGTGCCAGCAGCCGGAACCTCGGCACTGAAGCTTTCTTT. Residues: CASSRNLGTEAFF.

This clone was seen just once. V gene TRBV30 combines with J gene TRBJ1-4; D possibly corresponds to TRBD1 (6 bases). Between the trimmed V and J ends, which lost 3 bases and 5 bases, there was a span of 13 bases. The CDR3 sequence is 14 residues long. Germline loops: CDR1 GTSNPN, CDR2 SVGIG (reference sequence). The CDR3 here is CAWRNRAPNEKLFF. The CDR3 DNA reads TGTGCCTGGAGGAACAGGGCTCCGAATGAAAAACTGTTTTTT.

The rearrangement links TRBV7-9 to TRBJ2-7; no clear D gene. V lost 4 bases to trimming and J lost 5 bases, with 6 bases between them. The germline V gene encodes CDR1 SEHNR and CDR2 FQNEAQ (reference sequence). CDR3 size: 11 residues. Here the CDR3 reads CASSSWDEQYF. CDR3 DNA sequence: TGTGCCAGCAGCTCGTGGGACGAGCAGTACTTC.

The rearrangement joins TRBV7-9 to TRBJ1-5, with D unclear. This CDR3 is 14 amino acids long. Germline-derived CDR1 and CDR2 are SEHNR and FQNEAQ (reference sequence). Deletions cut 2 bases from V and 7 bases from J, with 12 bases between. The CDR3 DNA follows: TGTGCCAGCAGCTTACGTCCTGGGGTCCAGCCCCAGCATTTT. Protein: CASSLRPGVQPQHF. Based on the CDR3 plus reference TRBV7-9 and TRBJ1-5, the full variable domain is DTGVSQNPRHKITKRGQNVTFRCDPISEHNRLYWYRQTLGQGPEFLTYFQNEAQLEKSRLLSDRFSAERPKGSFSTLEIQRTEQGDSAMYLCASSLRPGVQPQHFGDGTRLSIL.

V is TRBV29-1 and J is TRBJ1-2; 11 bases align to TRBD1. CDR1 and CDR2 (germline): SQVTM, ANQGSEA. The CDR3 runs to 14 residues. With V trimmed by 5 bases and J by 3 bases, 5 bases remained unmatched. DNA of the CDR3: TGCAGCGTTCCACCGGGACAGGGGGACTATGGCTACACCTTC. Translating it yields CSVPPGQGDYGYTF.

The rearrangement uses TRBV2 and TRBJ2-1; D unclear. With 0 bases removed from V and 7 bases from J, the gap between germline ends came to 4 bases. The CDR3 totals 12 residues. Germline V gives CDR1 SNHLY, CDR2 FYNNEI. DNA of the CDR3: TGTGCCAGCAGTGAAGCCCGTAATGAGCAGTTCTTC. Protein sequence: CASSEARNEQFF.

The chain combines TRBV13 with TRBJ2-7, with D maybe TRBD1 (5 bases). Trimming cost V 7 bases and J 1 base, with 14 bases left between them. The CDR3 is 14 residues long. Germline CDR1 is PRHDT and CDR2 is FYEKMQ (reference sequence). The CDR3 here is CASTRRQGSYEQYF. CDR3 DNA sequence: TGTGCCAGCACCAGGCGGCAGGGATCCTACGAGCAGTACTTC.

Many counts were recorded for this clone. The V call is TRBV5-1, the J call TRBJ2-6, with D perhaps matching TRBD1 (6 bases). Trimming took off 2 bases at V and 4 bases at J, with 10 bases between the two ends. Germline lookup yields CDR1 SGHRS and CDR2 YFSETQ. The CDR3 covers 15 residues. The CDR3 DNA is TGCGCCAGCAGCTTCCAGGGGCCCGGGGCCAACGTCCTGACTTTC. Amino acid sequence: CASSFQGPGANVLTF.

This clone showed up just a few times. This chain links TRBV5-1 with TRBJ1-1, with a possible D match to TRBD1 (6 bases). The CDR3 covers 16 residues. The germline CDR1 and CDR2 sequences are SGHRS and YFSETQ. Trimming took off 1 base at V and 1 base at J, with 14 bases between the two ends. DNA of the CDR3: TGCGCCAGCAGCTTGCTACAGGGCTTAGGGAACACTGAAGCTTTCTTT. This sequence encodes CASSLLQGLGNTEAFF.

This chain uses TRBV4-1 with TRBJ2-3; 11 bases are shared with TRBD2. The CDR3 runs to 15 residues. Trimming took 5 bases from V and 4 from J; bases not matched to a gene: 5. Germline lookup yields CDR1 MGHRA and CDR2 YSYEKL. The CDR3 DNA sequence: TGCGCCAGCAGCGAGCCGGGACTAGCGGCAGATACGCAGTATTTT. Translation: CASSEPGLAADTQYF.

This chain joins TRBV7-2 and TRBJ1-2; D not certain. Germline lookup yields CDR1 SGHTA and CDR2 FQGNSA. The CDR3 sequence is 15 residues long. Trimming took 0 bases from V and 5 from J, leaving 13 bases between them. CDR3 sequence reads: CASSLAMQLTYGYTF. In nucleotides, the CDR3 is TGTGCCAGCAGCTTAGCTATGCAACTCACTTATGGCTACACCTTC.

In this sample, this clone turned up a few times. The chain uses TRBV5-1 and TRBJ1-1; a possible D gene is TRBD1 (6 bases). The germline V and J ends were trimmed by 0 bases and 2 bases, with 14 bases remaining between them. The CDR3 has 16 residues. Germline lookup yields CDR1 SGHRS and CDR2 YFSETQ. CDR3 nucleotide sequence: TGCGCCAGCAGCTTGGCCCCCGCAGGGGACAACACTGAAGCTTTCTTT. It translates to CASSLAPAGDNTEAFF.